This T cell receptor beta chain was captured by sequencing in a study of shared clonotypes between healthy human individuals. Study-wide findings and caveats: Sequencing depth was expected to affect clonotype sharing among donors.

Profiling relied on immunoSEQ multiplex PCR, and the TCRdb table lists in-frame clones only, not all of them. The table records approximately 980,000 clones, 70% to 85% of them present only once. The germline V and J ends were trimmed by 0 bases and 4 bases, with 7 bases remaining between them. CDR1 is SGHDT and CDR2 is YYEEEE in the germline V gene. The length of the CDR3 is 14 residues. Investigators divided CD4+ cells into CD45RA+ naive and CD45RA-negative memory subsets. As for this clone: Its cognate antigen is unknown.

Sequenced: memory CD4+ T cells sorted from blood. Sample subset: CD45RA-negative fraction. The chain couples TRBV5-6 to TRBJ1-4; the D gene is possibly TRBD1 (5 bases). The TCR sequence derives from a man between 18 and 35 years old in good health. CDR3 protein: CASSLAGRNEKLFF. The CDR3 DNA follows: TGTGCCAGCAGCTTGGCGGGGCGTAATGAAAAACTGTTTTTT. Based on the CDR3 plus reference TRBV5-6 and TRBJ1-4, the full variable domain is DAGVTQSPTHLIKTRGQQVTLRCSPKSGHDTVSWYQQALGQGPQFIFQYYEEEERQRGNFPDRFSGHQFPNYSSELNVNALLLGDSALYLCASSLAGRNEKLFFGSGTQLSVL.